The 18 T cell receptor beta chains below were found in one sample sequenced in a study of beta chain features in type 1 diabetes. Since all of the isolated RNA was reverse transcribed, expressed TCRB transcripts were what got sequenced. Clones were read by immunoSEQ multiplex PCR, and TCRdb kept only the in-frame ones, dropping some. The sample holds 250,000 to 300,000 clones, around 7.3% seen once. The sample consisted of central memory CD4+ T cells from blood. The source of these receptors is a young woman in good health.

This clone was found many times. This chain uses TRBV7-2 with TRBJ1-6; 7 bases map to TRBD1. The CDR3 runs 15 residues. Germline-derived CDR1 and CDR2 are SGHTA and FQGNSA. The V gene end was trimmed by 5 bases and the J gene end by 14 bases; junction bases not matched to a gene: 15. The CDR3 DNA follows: TGTGCCAGCAGCCCATCGACAGGGTCCTCTGGAACCCTCCACTTT. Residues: CASSPSTGSSGTLHF. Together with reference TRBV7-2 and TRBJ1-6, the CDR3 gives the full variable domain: GAGVSQSPSNKVTEKGKDVELRCDPISGHTALYWYRQSLGQGLEFLIYFQGNSAPDKSGLPSDRFSAERTGGSVSTLTIQRTQQEDSAVYLCASSPSTGSSGTLHFGNGTRLTVT.

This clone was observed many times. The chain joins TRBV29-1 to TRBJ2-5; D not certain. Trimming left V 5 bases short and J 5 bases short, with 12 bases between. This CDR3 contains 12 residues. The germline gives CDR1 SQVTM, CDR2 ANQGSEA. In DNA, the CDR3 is TGCAGCGTTAACAGTCAATTGGAGACCCAGTACTTC. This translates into CSVNSQLETQYF.

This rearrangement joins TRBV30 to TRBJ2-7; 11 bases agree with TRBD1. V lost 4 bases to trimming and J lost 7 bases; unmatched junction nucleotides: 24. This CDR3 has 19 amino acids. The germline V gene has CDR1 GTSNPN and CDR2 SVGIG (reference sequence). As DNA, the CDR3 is TGTGCCTGGATCCTAGGAGGACAGGGGGCAAAGAGATACGGTGGGGAGCAGTACTTC. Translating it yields CAWILGGQGAKRYGGEQYF.

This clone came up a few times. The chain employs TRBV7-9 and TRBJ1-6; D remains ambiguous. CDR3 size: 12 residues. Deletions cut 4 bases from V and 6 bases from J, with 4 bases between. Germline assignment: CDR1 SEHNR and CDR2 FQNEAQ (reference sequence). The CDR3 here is CASSWANSPLHF. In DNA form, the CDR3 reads TGTGCCAGCAGCTGGGCTAATTCACCCCTCCACTTT.

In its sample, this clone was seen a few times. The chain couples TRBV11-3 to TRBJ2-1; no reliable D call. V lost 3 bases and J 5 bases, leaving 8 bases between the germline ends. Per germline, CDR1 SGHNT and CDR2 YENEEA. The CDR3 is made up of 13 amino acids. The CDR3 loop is CASSFEPHNEQFF. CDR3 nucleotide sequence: TGTGCCAGCAGCTTCGAGCCTCACAATGAGCAGTTCTTC.

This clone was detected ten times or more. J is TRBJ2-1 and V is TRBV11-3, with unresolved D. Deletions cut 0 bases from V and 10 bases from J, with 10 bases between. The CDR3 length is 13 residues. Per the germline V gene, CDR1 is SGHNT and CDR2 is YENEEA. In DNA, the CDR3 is TGTGCCAGCAGCTTAGAGCTAACTGGCGAGCAGTTCTTC. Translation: CASSLELTGEQFF.

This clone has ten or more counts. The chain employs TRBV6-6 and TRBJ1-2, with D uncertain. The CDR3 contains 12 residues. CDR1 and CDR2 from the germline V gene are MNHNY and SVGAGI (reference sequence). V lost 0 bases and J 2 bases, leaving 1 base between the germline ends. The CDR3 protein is CASSYSNYGYTF. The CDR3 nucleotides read TGTGCCAGCAGTTACTCGAACTATGGCTACACCTTC.

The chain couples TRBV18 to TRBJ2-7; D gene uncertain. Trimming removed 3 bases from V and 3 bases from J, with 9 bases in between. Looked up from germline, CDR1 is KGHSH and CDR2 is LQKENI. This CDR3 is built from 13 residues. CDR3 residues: CASSPRHDYEQYF. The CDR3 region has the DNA TGTGCCAGCTCACCGCGACACGACTACGAGCAGTACTTC.

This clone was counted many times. Written as DNA, the CDR3 is TGTGCCAGCAGCGGCCGGGCCACAGCCGGGGAGACCCAGTACTTC. Encoded protein: CASSGRATAGETQYF. The V call is TRBV2, the J call TRBJ2-5; no clear D gene. The length of the CDR3 is 15 residues. V lost 6 bases to trimming and J lost 5 bases, with 19 bases between them. CDR1 is SNHLY, CDR2 FYNNEI, per germline.

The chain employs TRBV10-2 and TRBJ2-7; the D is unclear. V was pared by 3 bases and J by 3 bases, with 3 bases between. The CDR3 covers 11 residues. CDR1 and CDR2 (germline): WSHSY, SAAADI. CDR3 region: CASSDSYEQYF. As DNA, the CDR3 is TGCGCCAGCAGTGACAGCTACGAGCAGTACTTC.

CDR3 loop: CASSPGPGNGYEQYF. The CDR3, as DNA: TGTGCCAGCTCACCGGGCCCAGGGAATGGGTACGAGCAGTACTTC. The chain employs TRBV18 and TRBJ2-7; possibly TRBD1 for D (5 bases). V lost 3 bases and J lost 4, with 16 bases in between. This CDR3 comprises 15 residues. Germline loops: CDR1 KGHSH, CDR2 LQKENI.

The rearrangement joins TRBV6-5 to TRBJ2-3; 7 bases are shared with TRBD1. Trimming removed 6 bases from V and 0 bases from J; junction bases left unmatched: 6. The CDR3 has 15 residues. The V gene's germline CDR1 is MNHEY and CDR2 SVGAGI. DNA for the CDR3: TGTGCCAGCAGCCTCGACAGGGAGAGCACAGATACGCAGTATTTT. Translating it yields CASSLDRESTDTQYF.

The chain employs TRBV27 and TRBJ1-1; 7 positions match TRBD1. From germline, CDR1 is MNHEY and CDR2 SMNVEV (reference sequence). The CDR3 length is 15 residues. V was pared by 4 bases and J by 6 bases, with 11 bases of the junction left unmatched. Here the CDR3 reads CASSSSPGTEAEAFF. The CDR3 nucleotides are TGTGCCAGCAGTTCTAGCCCGGGGACAGAAGCTGAAGCTTTCTTT.

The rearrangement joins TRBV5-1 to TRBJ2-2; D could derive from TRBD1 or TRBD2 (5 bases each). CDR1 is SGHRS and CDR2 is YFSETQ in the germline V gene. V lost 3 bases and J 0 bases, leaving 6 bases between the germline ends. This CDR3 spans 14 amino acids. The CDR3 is CASSSGPNTGELFF. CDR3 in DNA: TGCGCCAGCAGCTCGGGACCGAACACCGGGGAGCTGTTTTTT.

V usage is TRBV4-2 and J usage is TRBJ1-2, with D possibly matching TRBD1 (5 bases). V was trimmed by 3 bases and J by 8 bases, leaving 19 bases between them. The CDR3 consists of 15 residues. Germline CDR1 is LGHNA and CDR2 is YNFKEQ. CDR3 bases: TGTGCCAGCAGCCATCTCGGGCAGGGTAGAGAAGGCTACACCTTC. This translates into CASSHLGQGREGYTF.

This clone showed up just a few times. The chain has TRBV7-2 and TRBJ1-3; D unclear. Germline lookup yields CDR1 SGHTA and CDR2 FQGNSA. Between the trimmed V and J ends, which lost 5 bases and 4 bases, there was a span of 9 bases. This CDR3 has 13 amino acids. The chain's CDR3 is CASSPGRGNTIYF. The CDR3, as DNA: TGTGCCAGCAGCCCCGGACGGGGAAACACCATATATTTT.

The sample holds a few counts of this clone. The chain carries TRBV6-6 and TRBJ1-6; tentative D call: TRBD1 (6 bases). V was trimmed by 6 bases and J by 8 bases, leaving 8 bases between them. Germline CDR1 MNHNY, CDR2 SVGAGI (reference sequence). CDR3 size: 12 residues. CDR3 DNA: TGTGCCAGCAGGAGACAGGATTCACCCCTCCACTTT. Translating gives CASRRQDSPLHF.

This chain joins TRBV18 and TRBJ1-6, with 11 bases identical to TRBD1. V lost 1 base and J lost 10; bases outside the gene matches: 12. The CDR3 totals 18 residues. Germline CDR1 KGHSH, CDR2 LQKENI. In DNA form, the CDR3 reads TGTGCCAGCTCACCACGGACAAAAGGACAGGGGGCGACGTCACCCCTCCACTTT. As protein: CASSPRTKGQGATSPLHF.